Each of the 12 T cell receptor beta chains below was sequenced from the same sample in a study of blood T cell repertoires in COVID-19. Clones were sequenced by immunoSEQ multiplex PCR, and TCRdb holds only the in-frame ones, with some missing. The table has under 400,000 clones, under 90% seen once. The source material was peripheral blood. Receptors originate from a woman aged 30 to 39 with COVID-19, enrolled during active disease.

V usage is TRBV23-1 and J usage is TRBJ1-5; tentative D call: TRBD1 (6 bases). TRBV23-1 is treated as an ORF (open reading frame) with a function not yet certain. The CDR3 spans 17 residues. The V end was cut by 2 bases, the J end by 0 bases, with 14 bases between. The CDR3 sequence is CASSQPLGHLSNQPQHF. Here the CDR3 DNA reads TGCGCCAGCAGTCAACCCTTGGGACACCTTAGCAATCAGCCCCAGCATTTT.

The gene calls are TRBV18 and TRBJ1-1, with D perhaps TRBD1 (5 bases). CDR1 is KGHSH, CDR2 LQKENI, per germline. V shed 1 base and J shed 1 base, with 10 bases lying between them. The CDR3 totals 15 residues. CDR3 protein: CASSPLGGANTEAFF. The CDR3 DNA reads as TGTGCCAGCTCACCACTGGGAGGGGCGAACACTGAAGCTTTCTTT.

This chain links TRBV4-2 with TRBJ2-2; 9 bases align to TRBD2. In germline, CDR1 is LGHNA, CDR2 YNFKEQ. CDR3 size: 15 residues. V shed 4 bases and J 4 bases; nucleotides not matched to a gene: 4. For the CDR3, the DNA is TGTGCCAGCAGCCGGGGACTAGCCCCCACCGGGGAGCTGTTTTTT. It encodes CASSRGLAPTGELFF.

This chain uses TRBV5-1 with TRBJ1-2; D unclear. Germline CDR1 is SGHRS and CDR2 is YFSETQ. V shed 0 bases and J shed 6 bases, with 9 bases lying between them. The CDR3 contains 13 residues. The CDR3 DNA is TGCGCCAGCAGCTTGGACCTGAACAATGGCTACACCTTC. It is translated as CASSLDLNNGYTF. The full variable domain, in which reference TRBV5-1 and TRBJ1-2 provide the parts outside the CDR3, is KAGVTQTPRYLIKTRGQQVTLSCSPISGHRSVSWYQQTPGQGLQFLFEYFSETQRNKGNFPGRFSGRQFSNSRSEMNVSTLELGDSALYLCASSLDLNNGYTFGSGTRLTVV.

CDR3 DNA sequence: TGTGCCAGTAGTACCGCGGGGGACATTCAGTACTTC. Amino acid sequence: CASSTAGDIQYF. This rearrangement joins TRBV19 to TRBJ2-4, with 7 bases identical to TRBD2. Germline V gene sequence: CDR1 LNHDA, CDR2 SQIVND (reference sequence). With 4 bases clipped from V and 8 bases from J, the junction kept 2 bases outside the gene matches. There are 12 residues in the CDR3.

The chain couples TRBV7-9 to TRBJ1-5, with D perhaps TRBD1 (6 bases). This CDR3 has 13 residues. Germline-derived CDR1 and CDR2 are SEHNR and FQNEAQ (reference sequence). V dropped 5 bases and J dropped 7 bases, with 12 bases sitting between them. The CDR3, as DNA: TGTGCCAGCAGCCAGACAGGAAACCAGCCCCAGCATTTT. It specifies CASSQTGNQPQHF.

The CDR3 loop is CASSKDRSNYGYTF. The CDR3 nucleotides are TGTGCCAGCAGCAAAGACAGGTCCAACTATGGCTACACCTTC. This chain uses TRBV6-5 with TRBJ1-2, with D possibly TRBD1 on 6 matching bases. V was shortened by 6 bases and J by 2 bases, with 13 bases between the two germline ends. CDR1 is MNHEY and CDR2 is SVGAGI in the germline V gene. This CDR3 is 14 amino acids long.

This chain links TRBV20-1 with TRBJ2-3; D is ambiguous. This CDR3 contains 9 residues. Trimming took off 6 bases at V and 5 bases at J, with 3 bases between the two ends. CDR1 is DFQATT and CDR2 is SNEGSKA in the germline V gene (reference sequence). The CDR3 region is CSALDTQYF. The CDR3 DNA follows: TGCAGTGCCCTAGATACGCAGTATTTT.

This chain connects TRBV2 to TRBJ2-7; TRBD2 aligns across 10 bases. This CDR3 is built from 17 residues. CDR1 and CDR2 (germline): SNHLY, FYNNEI. Trimming took 6 bases from V and 2 from J; bases not matched to a gene: 13. The CDR3 coding sequence is TGTGCCAGCAGCTATAGGACCGGGACTAGCGCCGCCTACGAGCAGTACTTC. It encodes CASSYRTGTSAAYEQYF.

The genes are TRBV7-9 and TRBJ2-1; 10 bases agree with TRBD2. The CDR3 runs to 18 residues. J gave up 7 bases and V 2 bases, and 14 bases lay outside the gene matches. Germline CDR1 is SEHNR and CDR2 is FQNEAQ (reference sequence). The CDR3 DNA sequence: TGTGCCAGCAGCTTAAAGGTGCGGCTAGCGGGAGTTGGGAATGAGCAGTTCTTC. The encoded protein is CASSLKVRLAGVGNEQFF.

The table lists this clone with a count of one. This rearrangement joins TRBV28 to TRBJ2-7; possible D gene TRBD2, 6 bases. The V and J ends lost 6 bases and 0 bases respectively, with 9 bases between them. Germline V gene lookup returns CDR1 MDHEN and CDR2 SYDVKM. The CDR3 is 13 residues long. CDR3 DNA sequence: TGTGCCAGCAGGGCGGGGAGCTCCTACGAGCAGTACTTC. This translates into CASRAGSSYEQYF.

The chain combines TRBV5-1 with TRBJ2-3, with 9 bases that match TRBD2. Germline CDR1 and CDR2: SGHRS and YFSETQ. V was clipped by 2 bases and J by 1 base; unmatched bases: 5. The CDR3 sequence is 16 residues long. For the CDR3, the DNA is TGCGCCAGCAGCTTTGGGACTAGCTTCGGCACAGATACGCAGTATTTT. Protein sequence: CASSFGTSFGTDTQYF. The variable domain in full, completed from reference TRBV5-1 and TRBJ2-3, reads KAGVTQTPRYLIKTRGQQVTLSCSPISGHRSVSWYQQTPGQGLQFLFEYFSETQRNKGNFPGRFSGRQFSNSRSEMNVSTLELGDSALYLCASSFGTSFGTDTQYFGPGTRLTVL.